The 3 T cell receptor beta chains given below trace back to one sample, sequenced in a study of blood T cell repertoires in COVID-19. Measured with immunoSEQ multiplex PCR; TCRdb has only the in-frame clones, and not every one. Of about 340,000 clones in the sample, around 88% are singletons; the top ten hold 2.5% to 3.5%. The sample was peripheral blood. Every receptor here comes from a young man with active or convalescent COVID-19.

The chain couples TRBV19 to TRBJ2-3, with TRBD2 matching 7 bases. The CDR3 spans 15 residues. CDR1 is LNHDA and CDR2 is SQIVND in the germline V gene (reference sequence). V gave up 7 bases and J gave up 5 bases; unmatched junction bases: 12. The CDR3 DNA reads TGTGCCAGTACCACCCATAGGGCGGGAGAAGATACGCAGTATTTT. Its protein is CASTTHRAGEDTQYF.

The V gene is TRBV4-3, the J gene TRBJ2-7; D possibly corresponds to TRBD2 (7 bases). The CDR3 is made up of 15 amino acids. CDR1 is LGHNA, CDR2 YSLEER, per germline. V was clipped by 0 bases and J by 0 bases, with 9 bases between them. CDR3: CASSQDGGPSYEQYF. In nucleotides, the CDR3 is TGCGCCAGCAGCCAAGACGGGGGGCCCTCCTACGAGCAGTACTTC.

The rearrangement joins TRBV19 to TRBJ1-6, with 9 bases matching TRBD1. In germline, CDR1 is LNHDA, CDR2 SQIVND (reference sequence). The trim removed 5 bases at V and 10 bases at J, leaving 6 bases unmatched. This CDR3 region has 14 residues. CDR3 bases: TGTGCCAGTAGTCTTGGACAGGGGCGGTCACCCCTCCACTTT. As protein: CASSLGQGRSPLHF.